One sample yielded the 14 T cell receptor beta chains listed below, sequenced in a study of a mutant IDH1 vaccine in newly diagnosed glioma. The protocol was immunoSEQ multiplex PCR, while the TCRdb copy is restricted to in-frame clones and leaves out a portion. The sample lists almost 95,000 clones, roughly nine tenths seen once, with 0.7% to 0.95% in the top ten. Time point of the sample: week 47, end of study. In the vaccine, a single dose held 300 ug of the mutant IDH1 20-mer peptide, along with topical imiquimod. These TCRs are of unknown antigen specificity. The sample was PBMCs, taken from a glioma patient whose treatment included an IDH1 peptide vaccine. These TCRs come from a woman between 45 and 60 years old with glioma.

CDR3 DNA sequence: TGTGCCAGCAGGAGACAGGGGGCATCAGGCTATGGCTACACCTTC. Amino acid sequence: CASRRQGASGYGYTF. The V gene is TRBV28, the J gene TRBJ1-2; 10 bases map to TRBD1. The CDR3 runs 15 residues. J gave up 4 bases and V 6 bases, and 8 bases lay outside the gene matches. Germline-derived CDR1 and CDR2 are MDHEN and SYDVKM.

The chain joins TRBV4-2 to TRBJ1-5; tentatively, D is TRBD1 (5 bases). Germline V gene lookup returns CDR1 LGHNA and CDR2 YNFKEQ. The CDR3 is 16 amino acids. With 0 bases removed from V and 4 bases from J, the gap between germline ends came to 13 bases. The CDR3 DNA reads TGTGCCAGCAGCCAAGATGGGGGAGGGACTAATCAGCCCCAGCATTTT. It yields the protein CASSQDGGGTNQPQHF.

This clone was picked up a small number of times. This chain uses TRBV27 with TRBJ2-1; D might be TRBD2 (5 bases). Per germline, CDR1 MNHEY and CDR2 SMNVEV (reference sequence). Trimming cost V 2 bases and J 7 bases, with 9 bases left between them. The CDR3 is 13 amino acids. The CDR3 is CASSLVPGNEQFF. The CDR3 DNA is TGTGCCAGCAGTTTAGTACCGGGGAATGAGCAGTTCTTC.

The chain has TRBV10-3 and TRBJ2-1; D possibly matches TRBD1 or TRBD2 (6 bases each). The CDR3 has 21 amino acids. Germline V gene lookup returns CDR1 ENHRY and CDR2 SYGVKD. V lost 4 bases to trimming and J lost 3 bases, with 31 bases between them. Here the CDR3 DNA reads TGTGCCATCAGTGCAAGCCGCATGAGGGGGGTGGGGCGGGAAAGCTACAATGAGCAGTTCTTC. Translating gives CAISASRMRGVGRESYNEQFF.

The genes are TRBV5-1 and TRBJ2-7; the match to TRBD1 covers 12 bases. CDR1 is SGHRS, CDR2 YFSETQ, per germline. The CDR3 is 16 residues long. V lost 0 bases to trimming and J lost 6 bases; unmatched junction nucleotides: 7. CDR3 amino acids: CASSLAPGQGAIEQYF. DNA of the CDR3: TGCGCCAGCAGCTTGGCCCCGGGACAGGGGGCAATCGAGCAGTACTTC.

The chain's CDR3 is CAGKGLLGETQYF. CDR3 bases: TGTGCCGGGAAGGGCTTGCTTGGGGAGACCCAGTACTTC. The rearrangement joins TRBV7-2 to TRBJ2-5; D uncertain. This CDR3 is built from 13 residues. In germline, CDR1 is SGHTA, CDR2 FQGNSA. V gave up 11 bases and J gave up 5 bases, with 18 bases separating them.

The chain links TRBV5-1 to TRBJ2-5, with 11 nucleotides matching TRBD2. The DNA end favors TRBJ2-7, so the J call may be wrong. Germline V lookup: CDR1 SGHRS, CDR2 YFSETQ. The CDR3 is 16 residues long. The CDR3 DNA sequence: TGCGCCAGCAGCTTGGCCGGACTAGCGGGTTCCTACGAGCAGTACTTC. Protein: CASSLAGLAGSYEQYF.

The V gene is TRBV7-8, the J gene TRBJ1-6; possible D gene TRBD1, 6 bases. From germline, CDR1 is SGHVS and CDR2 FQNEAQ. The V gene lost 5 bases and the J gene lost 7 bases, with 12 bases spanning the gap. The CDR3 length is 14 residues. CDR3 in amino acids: CASSLDSWNSPLHF. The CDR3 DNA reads TGTGCCAGCAGCCTGGACAGTTGGAATTCACCCCTCCACTTT.

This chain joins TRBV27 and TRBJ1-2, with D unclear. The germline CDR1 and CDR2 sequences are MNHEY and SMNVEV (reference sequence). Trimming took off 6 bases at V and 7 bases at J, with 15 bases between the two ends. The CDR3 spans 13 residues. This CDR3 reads CASSPGGSRGYTF. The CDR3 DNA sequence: TGTGCCAGCAGCCCCGGTGGGAGCCGTGGCTACACCTTC.

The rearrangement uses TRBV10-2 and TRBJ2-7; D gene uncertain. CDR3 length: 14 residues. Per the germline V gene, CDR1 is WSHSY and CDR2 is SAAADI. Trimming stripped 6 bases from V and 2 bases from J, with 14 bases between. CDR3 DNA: TGCGCCAGCAGGCAACTTGAAGGGACCTACGAGCAGTACTTC. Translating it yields CASRQLEGTYEQYF.

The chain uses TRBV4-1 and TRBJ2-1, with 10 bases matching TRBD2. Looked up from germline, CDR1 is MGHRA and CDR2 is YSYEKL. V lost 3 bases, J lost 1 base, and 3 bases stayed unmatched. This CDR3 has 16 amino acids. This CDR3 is CASSHRTSGSYNEQFF. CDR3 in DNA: TGCGCCAGCAGCCACCGGACTAGCGGATCCTACAATGAGCAGTTCTTC.

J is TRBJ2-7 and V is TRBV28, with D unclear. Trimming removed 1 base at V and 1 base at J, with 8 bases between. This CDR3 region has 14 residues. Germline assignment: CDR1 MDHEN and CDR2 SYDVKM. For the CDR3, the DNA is TGTGCCAGCAGTTTATCGGCTCTATCCTACGAGCAGTACTTC. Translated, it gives CASSLSALSYEQYF.

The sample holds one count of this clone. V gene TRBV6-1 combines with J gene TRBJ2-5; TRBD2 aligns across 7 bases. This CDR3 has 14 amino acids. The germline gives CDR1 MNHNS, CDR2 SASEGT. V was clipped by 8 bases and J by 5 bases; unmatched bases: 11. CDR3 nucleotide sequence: TGTGCCAGCTGGGAGGGAACTACCTTGGAGACCCAGTACTTC. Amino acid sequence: CASWEGTTLETQYF.

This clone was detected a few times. The CDR3: CASSVGSYNEQFF. CDR3 nucleotides: TGTGCCAGCAGCGTAGGGTCCTACAATGAGCAGTTCTTC. V usage is TRBV9 and J usage is TRBJ2-1; D uncertain. Germline V gene lookup returns CDR1 SGDLS and CDR2 YYNGEE. V was pared by 0 bases and J by 1 base, with 2 bases between. CDR3 length equals 13 residues. The variable domain in full, with the rest retrieved from reference TRBV9 and TRBJ2-1, is DSGVTQTPKHLITATGQRVTLRCSPRSGDLSVYWYQQSLDQGLQFLIQYYNGEERAKGNILERFSAQQFPDLHSELNLSSLELGDSALYFCASSVGSYNEQFFGPGTRLTVL.